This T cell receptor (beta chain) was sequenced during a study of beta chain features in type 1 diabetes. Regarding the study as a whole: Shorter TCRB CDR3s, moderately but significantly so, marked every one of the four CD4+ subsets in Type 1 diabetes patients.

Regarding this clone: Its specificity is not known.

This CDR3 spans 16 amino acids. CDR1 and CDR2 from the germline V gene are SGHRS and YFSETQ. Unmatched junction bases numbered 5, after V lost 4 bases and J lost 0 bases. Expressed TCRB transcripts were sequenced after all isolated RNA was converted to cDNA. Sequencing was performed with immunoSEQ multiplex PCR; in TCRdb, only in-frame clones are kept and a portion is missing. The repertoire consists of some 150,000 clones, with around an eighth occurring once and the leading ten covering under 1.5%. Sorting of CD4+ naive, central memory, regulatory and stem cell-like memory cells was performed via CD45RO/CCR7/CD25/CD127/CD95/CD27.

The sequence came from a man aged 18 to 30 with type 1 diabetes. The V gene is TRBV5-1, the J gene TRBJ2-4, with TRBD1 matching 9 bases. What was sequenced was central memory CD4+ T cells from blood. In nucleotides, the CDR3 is TGCGCCAGCAGCCCTGGACAGGGGAAAGCCAAAAACATTCAGTACTTC. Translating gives CASSPGQGKAKNIQYF.